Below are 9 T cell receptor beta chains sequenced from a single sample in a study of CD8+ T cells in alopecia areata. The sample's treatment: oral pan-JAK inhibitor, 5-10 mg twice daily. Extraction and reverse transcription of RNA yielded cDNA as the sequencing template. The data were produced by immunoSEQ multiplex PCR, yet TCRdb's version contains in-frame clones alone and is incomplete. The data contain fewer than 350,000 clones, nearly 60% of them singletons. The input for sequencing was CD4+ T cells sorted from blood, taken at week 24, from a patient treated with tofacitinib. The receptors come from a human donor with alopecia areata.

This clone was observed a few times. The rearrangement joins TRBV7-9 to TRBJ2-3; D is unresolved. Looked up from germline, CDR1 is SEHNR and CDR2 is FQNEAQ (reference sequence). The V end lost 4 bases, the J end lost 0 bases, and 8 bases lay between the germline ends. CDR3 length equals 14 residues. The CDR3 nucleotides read TGTGCCAGCAGCTCCACTCGGAGCACAGATACGCAGTATTTT. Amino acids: CASSSTRSTDTQYF. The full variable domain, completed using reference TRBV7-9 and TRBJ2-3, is DTGVSQNPRHKITKRGQNVTFRCDPISEHNRLYWYRQTLGQGPEFLTYFQNEAQLEKSRLLSDRFSAERPKGSFSTLEIQRTEQGDSAMYLCASSSTRSTDTQYFGPGTRLTVL.

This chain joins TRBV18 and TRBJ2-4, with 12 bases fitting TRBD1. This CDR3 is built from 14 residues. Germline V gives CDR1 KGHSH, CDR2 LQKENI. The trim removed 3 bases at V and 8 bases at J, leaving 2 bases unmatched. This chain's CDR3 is CASSPGQGADIQYF. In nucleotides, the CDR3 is TGTGCCAGCTCACCGGGACAGGGGGCGGACATTCAGTACTTC. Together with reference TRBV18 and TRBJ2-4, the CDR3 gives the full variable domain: NAGVMQNPRHLVRRRGQEARLRCSPMKGHSHVYWYRQLPEEGLKFMVYLQKENIIDESGMPKERFSAEFPKEGPSILRIQQVVRGDSAAYFCASSPGQGADIQYFGAGTRLSVL.

The CDR3 sequence: CSVEDVTGPDTQYF. Written as DNA, the CDR3 is TGCAGCGTTGAAGATGTCACAGGGCCAGATACGCAGTATTTT. The V call is TRBV29-1, the J call TRBJ2-3; TRBD1 is a possible D gene (6 bases). CDR1 is SQVTM, CDR2 ANQGSEA, per germline. The CDR3 is made up of 14 amino acids. V dropped 0 bases and J dropped 4 bases, with 11 bases sitting between them.

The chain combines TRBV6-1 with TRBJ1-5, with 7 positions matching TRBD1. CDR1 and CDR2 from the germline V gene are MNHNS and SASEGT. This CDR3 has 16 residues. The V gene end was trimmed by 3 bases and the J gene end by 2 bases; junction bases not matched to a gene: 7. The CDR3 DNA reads TGTGCCAGCAGTGACAGGGGGAGGGAGGGCAATCAGCCCCAGCATTTT. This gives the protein CASSDRGREGNQPQHF.

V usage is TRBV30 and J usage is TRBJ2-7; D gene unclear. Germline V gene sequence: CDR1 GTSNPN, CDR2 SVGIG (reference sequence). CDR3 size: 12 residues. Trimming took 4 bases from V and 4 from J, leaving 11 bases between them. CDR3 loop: CAWTAVGYEQYF. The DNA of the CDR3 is TGTGCCTGGACCGCCGTGGGATACGAGCAGTACTTC.

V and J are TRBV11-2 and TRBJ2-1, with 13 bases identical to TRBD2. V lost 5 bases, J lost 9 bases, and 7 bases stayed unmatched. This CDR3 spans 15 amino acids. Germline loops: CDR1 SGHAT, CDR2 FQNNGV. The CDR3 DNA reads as TGTGCCAGCAGCGTTACTAGCGGGGGGGAGGGTGAGCAGTTCTTC. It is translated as CASSVTSGGEGEQFF.

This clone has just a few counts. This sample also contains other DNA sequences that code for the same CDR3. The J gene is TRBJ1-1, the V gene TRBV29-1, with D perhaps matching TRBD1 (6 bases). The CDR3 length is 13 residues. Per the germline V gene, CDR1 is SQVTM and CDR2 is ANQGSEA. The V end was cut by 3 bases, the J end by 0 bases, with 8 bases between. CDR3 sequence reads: CSVDTGMNTEAFF. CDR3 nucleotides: TGCAGCGTTGACACAGGGATGAACACTGAAGCTTTCTTT.

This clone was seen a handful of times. CDR3 loop: CASSLDVVAQTQYF. CDR3 nucleotides: TGCGCCAGCAGCTTGGATGTAGTAGCCCAGACCCAGTACTTC. The V and J genes are TRBV5-1 and TRBJ2-5; D uncertain. Germline lookup yields CDR1 SGHRS and CDR2 YFSETQ. Trimming took off 0 bases at V and 6 bases at J, with 12 bases between the two ends. This CDR3 spans 14 amino acids.

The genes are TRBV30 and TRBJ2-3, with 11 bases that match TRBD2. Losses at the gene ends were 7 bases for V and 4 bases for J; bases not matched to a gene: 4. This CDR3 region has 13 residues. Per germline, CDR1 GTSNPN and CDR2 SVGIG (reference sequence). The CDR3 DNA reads TGTGCCTCACTAGCGGGGGCCCCAGATACGCAGTATTTT. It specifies CASLAGAPDTQYF.